This TCR beta chain comes out of a study of cytomegalovirus exposure and HLA in healthy donors. Findings and limits, study-wide: Analyzed later, association rates of TCRs varied across HLA loci, with DRB1 most and HLA-C fewest. Later work showed greater clonal expansion in HLA-associated TCR beta chains than in equally common others.

Remarks on this clone: Its antigen is unknown.

The PCR was carried out with 60 Vbeta primers and 13 Jbeta primers. Some clones are missing from TCRdb's copy, which holds only in-frame ones; the method was immunoSEQ multiplex PCR. The table shows 90,000 to 110,000 clones, with 13% to 15% occurring only once. The sample comprised PBMCs. This receptor was taken from a female donor in good health and CMV-seronegative.

This CDR3 reads CASSPPGVETQYF. Written as DNA, the CDR3 is TGTGCCAGCAGCCCCCCGGGGGTCGAGACCCAGTACTTC. The chain uses TRBV6-6 and TRBJ2-5; TRBD2 might be the D (6 bases). The CDR3 totals 13 residues. Trimming pared 6 bases from V and 5 bases from J, leaving 13 bases between. In germline, CDR1 is MNHNY, CDR2 SVGAGI (reference sequence).